The TCR beta chain under discussion was sequenced for a study of OX40 agonist ivuxolimab in advanced cancers. Study as a whole: In this cohort, patients received ivuxolimab, an agonistic anti-OX40 (CD134) antibody. Patients treated during dose escalation were battling hepatocellular carcinoma, melanoma, renal cell or head and neck cancer.

Libraries were prepared by immunoSEQ multiplex PCR; TCRdb keeps only in-frame clonotypes and omits some of them. The sample gives 75,000 to 100,000 clones, 85% to 95% of which show up once; about 0.7% is in the top ten. Trimming shortened V by 3 bases and J by 10 bases, and 13 bases separated the two germline ends. Germline lookup yields CDR1 MGHDK and CDR2 SYGVNS. CDR3 size: 13 residues. This chain links TRBV25-1 with TRBJ2-1, with no clear D. Sequences were derived from CD4+ or CD8+ T cells sorted from blood, sampled in a trial of the OX40 agonist ivuxolimab. This clonotype originated in an adult with an advanced solid tumor such as melanoma, head and neck, liver or kidney cancer. The CDR3 here is CASSEQTGTEQFF. The CDR3 nucleotides are TGTGCCAGCAGTGAGCAGACCGGCACGGAGCAGTTCTTC.